The 11 T cell receptor beta chains reported below all come from one sample, sequenced in a study of blood T cell repertoires in COVID-19. Clones were read by immunoSEQ multiplex PCR, and TCRdb kept only the in-frame ones, dropping some. Here the sample spans around 81,000 clones, around 90% being singletons. The sequenced sample was peripheral blood. The source of these receptors is a man aged 65-85 years with acute or convalescent COVID-19.

The rearrangement links TRBV12-3 or TRBV12-4 to TRBJ1-5; no clear D. V was trimmed by 3 bases and J by 11 bases, leaving 14 bases between them. This CDR3 spans 13 amino acids. The CDR3 DNA reads as TGTGCCAGCAGTTTTGTCACCATCGGGGCCCAGCATTTT. Its translation is CASSFVTIGAQHF.

This chain uses TRBV14 with TRBJ2-3; D possibly corresponds to TRBD2 (5 bases). Trimming cost V 0 bases and J 11 bases, with 21 bases left between them. CDR1 is SGHDN, CDR2 FVKESK, per germline. There are 16 residues in the CDR3. The CDR3, as DNA: TGTGCCAGCAGCCAAGATGTTCCGAGCGGCGCCCTGGAGCAGTATTTT. This sequence encodes CASSQDVPSGALEQYF.

The chain has TRBV28 and TRBJ2-1; maybe TRBD2 (6 bases). Germline CDR1 is MDHEN and CDR2 is SYDVKM. The V end was cut by 4 bases, the J end by 1 base, with 11 bases between. The CDR3 is 15 residues long. CDR3 residues: CASSSSDMSYNEQFF. As DNA, the CDR3 is TGTGCCAGCAGTTCTAGCGACATGTCCTACAATGAGCAGTTCTTC.

The rearrangement uses TRBV5-1 and TRBJ2-5; TRBD1 matches at 8 bases. The germline CDR1 and CDR2 sequences are SGHRS and YFSETQ. V lost 4 bases to trimming and J lost 3 bases; unmatched junction nucleotides: 8. This CDR3 has 15 residues. CDR3 nucleotides: TGCGCCAGCAGCGCGGGGACAGGAGTTAAAGAGACCCAGTACTTC. Translated: CASSAGTGVKETQYF. The full variable domain, rest sourced from reference TRBV5-1 and TRBJ2-5, is KAGVTQTPRYLIKTRGQQVTLSCSPISGHRSVSWYQQTPGQGLQFLFEYFSETQRNKGNFPGRFSGRQFSNSRSEMNVSTLELGDSALYLCASSAGTGVKETQYFGPGTRLLVL.

This sequence joins TRBV18 and TRBJ1-2, with a weak D call TRBD1 (6 bases). The CDR3 runs to 14 residues. With 3 bases removed from V and 8 bases from J, the gap between germline ends came to 16 bases. Germline CDR1 and CDR2: KGHSH and LQKENI. In DNA, the CDR3 is TGTGCCAGCTCACCCGCAGGGGTATCGTTCGGCTACACCTTC. Encoded protein: CASSPAGVSFGYTF.

This clone was recorded once. This chain joins TRBV5-1 and TRBJ2-3; 7 positions match TRBD1. V was pared by 3 bases and J by 0 bases, with 7 bases of the junction left unmatched. Germline V lookup: CDR1 SGHRS, CDR2 YFSETQ. The CDR3 has 16 amino acids. CDR3 in amino acids: CASSYYRGRSTDTQYF. DNA for the CDR3: TGCGCCAGCAGCTACTACAGGGGCAGGAGCACAGATACGCAGTATTTT.

This clone has a single count. The chain has TRBV4-3 and TRBJ2-1, with 7 bases matching TRBD2. V lost 0 bases and J lost 8; bases outside the gene matches: 13. This CDR3 spans 17 amino acids. Germline V gives CDR1 LGHNA, CDR2 YSLEER. Here the CDR3 DNA reads TGCGCCAGCAGCCAAGATCAAGCGGGGCCTAAACCGCATGAGCAGTTCTTC. Residues: CASSQDQAGPKPHEQFF.

The chain has TRBV18 and TRBJ2-7; D might be TRBD1 (5 bases). Germline CDR1 KGHSH, CDR2 LQKENI. CDR3 length equals 13 residues. Deletions cut 2 bases from V and 4 bases from J, with 9 bases between. The CDR3 DNA reads TGTGCCAGCTCACCAACCGACAGTTACGAGCAGTACTTC. As protein: CASSPTDSYEQYF.

Only a few counts were recorded for this clone. J is TRBJ1-2 and V is TRBV7-2; no clear D gene. With 0 bases removed from V and 5 bases from J, the gap between germline ends came to 13 bases. Germline V lookup: CDR1 SGHTA, CDR2 FQGNSA. The CDR3 extends over 15 amino acids. CDR3 region: CASSLAGGWEYGYTF. The CDR3 DNA reads as TGTGCCAGCAGCTTAGCGGGAGGGTGGGAATATGGCTACACCTTC.

This rearrangement joins TRBV13 to TRBJ2-1; D is unclear. The germline V gene encodes CDR1 PRHDT and CDR2 FYEKMQ (reference sequence). There are 13 residues in the CDR3. Trimming stripped 2 bases from V and 5 bases from J, with 7 bases between. DNA of the CDR3: TGTGCCAGCAGCTTATGGCGGAACAATGAGCAGTTCTTC. The encoded protein is CASSLWRNNEQFF.

The V and J genes are TRBV6-2 or TRBV6-3 and TRBJ2-3; 12 nucleotides line up with TRBD1. Germline V gives CDR1 MNHEY, CDR2 SVGEGT. The ends lost 4 bases at V and 5 bases at J; junction bases unmatched: 4. The CDR3 spans 15 residues. CDR3 protein: CASSSGTGGGDTQYF. The CDR3 DNA reads as TGTGCCAGCAGTTCCGGGACAGGGGGCGGAGATACGCAGTATTTT.